This T cell receptor (beta chain) was documented in a study of blood T cell repertoires in COVID-19. Study as a whole: Specimens from acute and convalescent COVID-19 originated in the United States, Italy and Spain.

In the authors' methods: Using reference gene primer amplification, nucleated cell counts were estimated. Data came from immunoSEQ multiplex PCR; TCRdb stores just in-frame clones and leaves some out. The V and J calls and clone size come from that table; D and trimming were worked out from the DNA. The sample lists hundreds of thousands of clones, approximately 91% occurring once. Germline CDR1 reads SGDLS; CDR2 reads YYNGEE. The V gene lost 7 bases and the J gene lost 3 bases, with 7 bases spanning the gap. The length of the CDR3 is 11 residues. Material for sequencing was PBMCs or T cells enriched from blood (not recorded which). The chain joins TRBV9 to TRBJ1-2; possible D gene TRBD1, 5 bases. The receptor comes from a woman in her twenties or thirties who had recovered from COVID-19. The chain's CDR3 is CASVRDYGYTF. CDR3 in DNA: TGTGCCAGCGTCAGGGACTATGGCTACACCTTC.